This T cell receptor beta chain stems from a study of cytomegalovirus exposure and HLA in healthy donors. Study-wide points: Cytomegalovirus-associated status was assigned to 150 or so TCR beta chains.

PCR used 60 Vbeta primers and 13 Jbeta primers. Method: immunoSEQ multiplex PCR; TCRdb's copy keeps in-frame clones and lacks some. The data show roughly 110,000 clones, with approximately 58% seen just once and roughly 2% held by the top ten. CDR3 length: 15 residues. Germline lookup yields CDR1 SGHRS and CDR2 YFSETQ. V was clipped by 0 bases and J by 6 bases; unmatched bases: 3. Comment on this clone: What it binds is not known.

The source of this sequence is a young woman in good health and CMV-seronegative. Specimen: PBMCs. The chain has TRBV5-1 and TRBJ2-3; 11 bases line up with TRBD2. The CDR3 protein is CASSLGLAGRDTQYF. CDR3 nucleotides: TGCGCCAGCAGCTTGGGACTAGCGGGAAGGGATACGCAGTATTTT.